This TCR beta chain emerged from a study of breast tumors, draining lymph nodes, adjacent tissues. Study findings and constraints: Tumor TCR diversity was below lymph nodes but above nontumor tissue.

V was cut by 0 bases and J by 4 bases, with 9 bases left in between. The germline CDR1 and CDR2 sequences are SGHVS and FQNEAQ. This CDR3 has 15 residues. Breast cancer patients provided tissue from their axillary draining lymph nodes. TCRdb re-called the multiplex PCR reads through MiXCR, storing one row per CDR3 protein. There are around 230,000 distinct CDR3 sequences in the sample; roughly a third occur only once, and about 3.9% lies in the top ten. This clonotype was detected ten times or more. Its specificity is unknown. This clonotype was obtained from a female donor with breast cancer. Some clones in this sample may be carry-over from other donors' samples. Sequenced sample: axillary lymph node tissue. The V and J genes are TRBV7-8 and TRBJ2-2; D possibly corresponds to TRBD2 (6 bases). CDR3 loop: CASSLAGAGTGELFF. The CDR3 DNA sequence: TGTGCCAGCAGCTTAGCGGGAGCGGGCACCGGGGAGCTGTTTTTT. Filled out from reference TRBV7-8 and TRBJ2-2, the complete variable domain reads GAGVSQSPRYKVAKRGQDVALRCDPISGHVSLFWYQQALGQGPEFLTYFQNEAQLDKSGLPSDRFFAERPEGSVSTLKIQRTQQEDSAVYLCASSLAGAGTGELFFGEGSRLTVL.